The 18 T cell receptor beta chains below all came from one sample that was sequenced in a study of blood T cell repertoires in COVID-19. Only in-frame clones appear in the TCRdb table, and some are missing; sequencing was by immunoSEQ multiplex PCR. This sample has 250,000 or so clones; approximately 89% occur once, and the top ten carry 3.5% to 5%. Sequenced: peripheral blood. These receptors all come from a woman between 40 and 55 years old who had recovered from COVID-19.

Only one count was recorded for this clone. V is TRBV5-1 and J is TRBJ2-5; no clear D. V lost 5 bases and J lost 2, with 13 bases in between. The CDR3 extends over 14 amino acids. Germline V gene lookup returns CDR1 SGHRS and CDR2 YFSETQ. CDR3 DNA: TGCGCCAGCAGAGAAAGAACACAGCAAGAGACCCAGTACTTC. Translation gives CASRERTQQETQYF.

The chain has TRBV6-1 and TRBJ1-6, with D tentatively TRBD1 (5 bases). The germline CDR1 and CDR2 sequences are MNHNS and SASEGT. Trimming shortened V by 1 base and J by 1 base, and 8 bases separated the two germline ends. CDR3 size: 16 residues. As DNA, the CDR3 is TGTGCCAGCAGTGAAGAGGGGCTATCCTATAATTCACCCCTCCACTTT. Translating it yields CASSEEGLSYNSPLHF.

This clone has a handful of counts. The rearrangement uses TRBV4-1 and TRBJ2-7; TRBD2 agrees at 7 bases. CDR3 length: 17 amino acids. In germline, CDR1 is MGHRA, CDR2 YSYEKL. The ends lost 1 base at V and 2 bases at J; junction bases unmatched: 11. The CDR3 DNA sequence: TGCGCCAGCAGCCAAGTATTTGCTAGCGGCTTTCCCTACGAGCAGTACTTC. Translating gives CASSQVFASGFPYEQYF.

CDR3 DNA: TGTGCCAGCAGCCCAGGGACAGACTACGAGCAGTACTTC. It specifies CASSPGTDYEQYF. The chain joins TRBV12-3 or TRBV12-4 to TRBJ2-7; the match to TRBD1 covers 7 bases. The CDR3 has 13 amino acids. V shed 6 bases, J shed 3 bases, and the junction held 5 bases outside the gene matches.

This chain connects TRBV7-2 to TRBJ2-3; possibly TRBD2 for D (5 bases). CDR1 SGHTA and CDR2 FQGNSA come from the germline V gene. This CDR3 has 15 residues. V shed 0 bases and J shed 1 base, with 8 bases lying between them. This CDR3 reads CASSLARVGTDTQYF. CDR3 DNA sequence: TGTGCCAGCAGCTTAGCGCGGGTGGGCACAGATACGCAGTATTTT.

V and J are TRBV7-6 and TRBJ2-2; TRBD2 agrees at 8 bases. The CDR3 covers 16 residues. J gave up 4 bases and V 0 bases, and 4 bases lay outside the gene matches. Germline CDR1 reads SGHVS; CDR2 reads FNYEAQ. CDR3 bases: TGTGCCAGCAGCTTAGCCAGCGGGAGACCCACCGGGGAGCTGTTTTTT. This gives the protein CASSLASGRPTGELFF.

Concerning this clone: The junction departs from the called germline gene at one end, perhaps through a read error. The chain is built from TRBV2 and TRBJ2-5; 8 bases align to TRBD2. This CDR3 is 16 amino acids long. Germline CDR1 SNHLY, CDR2 FYNNEI. The CDR3 sequence is CATSLGRAGTRETQYF. CDR3 bases: TGTGCCACCAGTTTGGGGCGAGCGGGGACTAGGGAGACCCAGTACTTC.

The chain couples TRBV5-4 to TRBJ2-1, with 12 positions matching TRBD2. Germline CDR1 is SGHNT and CDR2 is YYREEE (reference sequence). Trimming took 0 bases from V and 8 from J; bases not matched to a gene: 3. The CDR3 is made up of 15 amino acids. The CDR3 DNA reads TGTGCCAGCAGCTTGGAGACTAGCGGGAGATATGAGCAGTTCTTC. Amino acid sequence: CASSLETSGRYEQFF.

The chain combines TRBV19 with TRBJ2-1; TRBD2 matches 8 bases. The V gene's germline CDR1 is LNHDA and CDR2 SQIVND (reference sequence). Trimming took 4 bases from V and 6 from J; bases not matched to a gene: 8. This CDR3 has 15 amino acids. CDR3: CASSRGLDPGNEQFF. DNA for the CDR3: TGTGCCAGTAGTAGGGGACTAGACCCCGGCAATGAGCAGTTCTTC.

The table lists this clone with a count of one. The chain joins TRBV5-1 to TRBJ2-7; D perhaps matches TRBD2 (5 bases). This CDR3 has 13 residues. V lost 3 bases, J lost 4 bases, and 11 bases lay in between. Per germline, CDR1 SGHRS and CDR2 YFSETQ. CDR3 sequence (DNA): TGCGCCAGCAGCTGGGCTAGCAAATACGAGCAGTACGTC. Residues: CASSWASKYEQYV.

V gene TRBV10-3 combines with J gene TRBJ2-7; 9 bases line up with TRBD1. CDR1 is ENHRY and CDR2 is SYGVKD in the germline V gene. The CDR3 spans 13 residues. J was trimmed by 7 bases and V by 6 bases; bases with no gene match: 7. CDR3 nucleotide sequence: TGTGCCATCAGAGTACAGGGGGCGTCTGAGCAGTACTTC. It translates to CAIRVQGASEQYF.

The J gene is TRBJ1-1, the V gene TRBV18; 7 nucleotides line up with TRBD1. Per germline, CDR1 KGHSH and CDR2 LQKENI. Unmatched junction bases numbered 8, after V lost 4 bases and J lost 0 bases. This CDR3 region has 16 residues. The CDR3 reads CASSLQTGNMNTEAFF. The CDR3, as DNA: TGTGCCAGCTCACTACAGACAGGGAACATGAACACTGAAGCTTTCTTT.

This chain connects TRBV7-9 to TRBJ2-7; 8 positions agree with TRBD1. With V trimmed by 8 bases and J by 5 bases, 8 bases remained unmatched. CDR1 and CDR2 (germline): SEHNR, FQNEAQ (reference sequence). This CDR3 has 13 amino acids. The CDR3 nucleotides read TGTGCCAGCCATGGACAGGGCGTCGACGAGCAGTACTTC. This gives the protein CASHGQGVDEQYF.

V gene TRBV10-2 combines with J gene TRBJ2-1, with 10 bases identical to TRBD2. V dropped 2 bases and J dropped 9; count of bases not matched to a gene: 10. Germline V gives CDR1 WSHSY, CDR2 SAAADI. CDR3 length equals 16 residues. Written as DNA, the CDR3 is TGCGCCAGCAGTGAGCAGCGGGGGGGGGCAGGGAGTGAGCAGTTCTTC. It translates to CASSEQRGGAGSEQFF.

This clone is a singleton in its sample. This chain links TRBV10-2 with TRBJ2-2; D remains ambiguous. The CDR3 sequence is 12 residues long. With 11 bases removed from V and 7 bases from J, the gap between germline ends came to 14 bases. Per germline, CDR1 WSHSY and CDR2 SAAADI. The CDR3 loop reads CAACPSVGELFF. In DNA form, the CDR3 reads TGCGCCGCATGCCCCTCGGTCGGGGAGCTGTTTTTT.

V and J are TRBV23-1 and TRBJ2-7; 8 bases are a match to TRBD1. TRBV23-1 is classed as an ORF, of uncertain function. Losses at the gene ends were 5 bases for V and 3 bases for J; bases not matched to a gene: 12. CDR3 length equals 16 residues. The CDR3 DNA follows: TGCGCCAGCAGTTTAGACAGGGGAGGATTACACTACGAGCAGTACTTC. Amino acid sequence: CASSLDRGGLHYEQYF.

This rearrangement joins TRBV27 to TRBJ2-7, with D possibly TRBD2 on 7 matching bases. Germline CDR1 reads MNHEY; CDR2 reads SMNVEV (reference sequence). Trimming stripped 9 bases from V and 0 bases from J, with 15 bases between. The CDR3 is 14 residues long. For the CDR3, the DNA is TGTGCCAGTGTGGGGGGCGGGAGCTCCTACGAGCAGTACTTC. It codes for CASVGGGSSYEQYF.

V is TRBV5-1 and J is TRBJ1-1; 10 nucleotides agree with TRBD1. The trim removed 0 bases at V and 4 bases at J, leaving 3 bases unmatched. The CDR3 contains 15 residues. CDR1 SGHRS and CDR2 YFSETQ come from the germline V gene. The CDR3 loop is CASSLETGGVTEAFF. CDR3 in DNA: TGCGCCAGCAGCTTGGAGACAGGGGGCGTCACTGAAGCTTTCTTT.